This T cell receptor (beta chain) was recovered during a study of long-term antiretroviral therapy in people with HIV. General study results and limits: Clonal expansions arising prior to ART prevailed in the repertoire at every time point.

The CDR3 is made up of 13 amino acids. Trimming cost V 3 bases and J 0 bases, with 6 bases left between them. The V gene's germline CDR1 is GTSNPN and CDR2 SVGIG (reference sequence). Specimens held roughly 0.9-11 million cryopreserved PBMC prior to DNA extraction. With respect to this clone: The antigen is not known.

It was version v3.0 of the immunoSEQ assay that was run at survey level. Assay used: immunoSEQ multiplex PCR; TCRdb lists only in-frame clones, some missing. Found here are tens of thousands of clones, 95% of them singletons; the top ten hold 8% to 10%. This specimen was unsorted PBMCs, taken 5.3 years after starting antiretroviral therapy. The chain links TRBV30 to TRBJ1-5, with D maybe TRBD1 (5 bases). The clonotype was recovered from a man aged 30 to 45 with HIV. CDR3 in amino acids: CAWSGGSNQPQHF. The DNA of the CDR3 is TGTGCCTGGAGCGGGGGTAGCAATCAGCCCCAGCATTTT.